The source of this TCR beta chain is a study of TIL therapy for anti-PD-1-resistant metastatic lung cancer. Study in general: Progressing patients received lymphodepletion, expanded TIL infusion and IL-2.

CDR1 and CDR2 from the germline V gene are LNHDA and SQIVND (reference sequence). The CDR3 spans 20 residues. V was clipped by 3 bases and J by 0 bases; unmatched bases: 14. Details on this clone: What it binds is not known.

The immunoSEQ assay was v3. Sequencing was performed with immunoSEQ multiplex PCR; in TCRdb, only in-frame clones are kept and a portion is missing. This table has about 14,000 clones, around 86% appearing once. As for time point: pre-treatment sample, taken before nivolumab and TIL therapy. Overall study results and limits: Patients were highly selected, enriched for treatment-naive, never-smoker and oncogene-addicted cases.

V is TRBV19 and J is TRBJ2-6, with 7 bases identical to TRBD1. The source of this sequence is a person aged 25 to 85 with non-small cell lung cancer. The source was blood, collected at baseline. This CDR3 is CASSIWAGGRIYSGANVLTF. CDR3 nucleotides: TGTGCCAGTAGTATTTGGGCAGGGGGTCGGATTTACTCTGGGGCCAACGTCCTGACTTTC.